This T cell receptor beta chain was sequenced for a study of OX40 agonist ivuxolimab in advanced cancers. The overall study: Cohort: 75% to 90% men, mean age approximately 60, aged roughly 23 to 90. Prior checkpoint blockade (anti-PD-1, anti-PD-L1 or anti-CTLA-4) was permitted; approximately 40% had it.

Germline CDR1 reads SGHVS; CDR2 reads FNYEAQ. Deletions cut 5 bases from V and 2 bases from J, with 9 bases between. This CDR3 is built from 13 residues. This clone occurred once. Here immunoSEQ multiplex PCR was the method, and the copy in TCRdb shows in-frame clones only, minus some. The sample lists 56,000 or so clones; over 80% were seen once. This clonotype originated in an adult with an advanced solid tumor such as melanoma, head and neck, liver or kidney cancer. Sequenced here: CD4+ or CD8+ T cells sorted from blood, sampled in a trial of the OX40 agonist ivuxolimab. The chain carries TRBV7-6 and TRBJ1-1; no clear D. The CDR3 coding sequence is TGTGCCAGCAGCCCGAACCCCAACACTGAAGCTTTCTTT. Residues: CASSPNPNTEAFF.